The next 16 T cell receptor beta chains were all read from a single sample in a study of T cell changes during pregnancy in multiple sclerosis. Clones were read by immunoSEQ multiplex PCR, and TCRdb kept only the in-frame ones, dropping some. This repertoire shows tens of thousands of clones, around 90% found once; its top ten account for roughly 5%. The starting material was peripheral blood, obtained after pregnancy. These receptors originate from a female donor in good health, enrolled as a control in a pregnancy study.

V usage is TRBV12-5 and J usage is TRBJ1-1, with D perhaps matching TRBD1 (5 bases). The V end was cut by 1 base, the J end by 0 bases, with 6 bases between. The germline V gene has CDR1 LGHNT and CDR2 FRNRAP. The CDR3 sequence is 14 residues long. In DNA, the CDR3 is TGTGCTAGTGGTTTGGGACAGTTGAACACTGAAGCTTTCTTT. Translating gives CASGLGQLNTEAFF.

V usage is TRBV9 and J usage is TRBJ2-5; 14 bases map to TRBD2. The CDR3 is made up of 17 amino acids. Germline CDR1 and CDR2: SGDLS and YYNGEE. V lost 4 bases, J lost 4 bases, and 9 bases stayed unmatched. The CDR3 is CASSQTSGGVTRETQYF. DNA of the CDR3: TGTGCCAGCAGCCAGACTAGCGGGGGGGTAACACGAGAGACCCAGTACTTC.

The J gene is TRBJ2-7, the V gene TRBV4-2, with D possibly matching TRBD2 (6 bases). Germline V gene lookup returns CDR1 LGHNA and CDR2 YNFKEQ. This CDR3 is 15 amino acids long. The V end was cut by 0 bases, the J end by 2 bases, with 11 bases between. The CDR3 sequence: CASSQDGGSTYEQYF. The DNA of the CDR3 is TGTGCCAGCAGCCAAGATGGGGGGAGCACCTACGAGCAGTACTTC.

V is TRBV11-2 and J is TRBJ2-3; 13 bases are shared with TRBD2. Looked up from germline, CDR1 is SGHAT and CDR2 is FQNNGV. This CDR3 comprises 16 residues. Trimming at V came to 5 bases and at J to 6 bases, leaving 8 bases not matched to a gene. DNA for the CDR3: TGTGCCAGCAGCGGAGGACTAGCGGGAGATTGGGATACGCAGTATTTT. Translation: CASSGGLAGDWDTQYF.

The V call is TRBV6-5, the J call TRBJ1-2, with 8 bases lining up with TRBD1. The junction had 5 bases not matched to a gene; V was cut back by 6 bases and J by 2 bases. This CDR3 spans 14 amino acids. Germline V lookup: CDR1 MNHEY, CDR2 SVGAGI. CDR3 coding DNA: TGTGCCAGCAGCTATAGGACAGGGAACTATGGCTACACCTTC. As protein: CASSYRTGNYGYTF.

The chain has TRBV10-3 and TRBJ2-5; 10 bases line up with TRBD2. CDR1 is ENHRY, CDR2 SYGVKD, per germline. The trim removed 3 bases at V and 5 bases at J, leaving 9 bases unmatched. The CDR3 runs 16 residues. The CDR3 DNA sequence: TGTGCCATCAGTGAACGAAGCGGGAGGGCCAGGGAGACCCAGTACTTC. Protein product: CAISERSGRARETQYF.

The chain combines TRBV29-1 with TRBJ2-2, with a weak D call TRBD1 (5 bases). Trimming shortened V by 2 bases and J by 1 base, and 8 bases separated the two germline ends. The germline V gene encodes CDR1 SQVTM and CDR2 ANQGSEA. The CDR3 is 14 residues long. CDR3 DNA: TGCAGCGTTGAAAAAACAGGGAACACCGGGGAGCTGTTTTTT. It codes for CSVEKTGNTGELFF.

V is TRBV4-2 and J is TRBJ1-5, with D unclear. This CDR3 comprises 15 residues. Germline V gene data show CDR1 as LGHNA and CDR2 as YNFKEQ. V was trimmed by 0 bases and J by 3 bases, leaving 9 bases between them. The CDR3 DNA follows: TGTGCCAGCAGCCAAGATGGCAGGTCCAATCAGCCCCAGCATTTT. Its protein product is CASSQDGRSNQPQHF.

The chain links TRBV6-1 to TRBJ2-7; D is possibly TRBD2 (6 bases). Trimming took off 3 bases at V and 7 bases at J, with 22 bases between the two ends. The germline CDR1 and CDR2 sequences are MNHNS and SASEGT. This CDR3 is built from 16 residues. CDR3 residues: CASSEGPRPGVREQYF. In DNA, the CDR3 is TGTGCCAGCAGTGAGGGCCCCCGTCCGGGGGTTAGAGAGCAGTACTTC.

The rearrangement uses TRBV5-1 and TRBJ2-7, with 8 bases that match TRBD2. Trimming took 0 bases from V and 5 from J; bases not matched to a gene: 7. In germline, CDR1 is SGHRS, CDR2 YFSETQ. CDR3 length: 15 amino acids. CDR3 sequence reads: CASSLVGGRIDEQYF. The DNA of the CDR3 is TGCGCCAGCAGCTTGGTTGGCGGGAGGATCGACGAGCAGTACTTC.

The rearrangement uses TRBV29-1 and TRBJ2-6; D remains unclear. Trimming took off 2 bases at V and 4 bases at J, with 6 bases between the two ends. The CDR3 covers 13 residues. The germline V gene has CDR1 SQVTM and CDR2 ANQGSEA. CDR3 protein: CSVETRGANVLTF. The CDR3 DNA sequence: TGCAGCGTTGAAACCCGGGGGGCCAACGTCCTGACTTTC. The complete variable domain, with remaining parts taken from reference TRBV29-1 and TRBJ2-6, reads SAVISQKPSRDICQRGTSLTIQCQVDSQVTMMFWYRQQPGQSLTLIATANQGSEATYESGFVIDKFPISRPNLTFSTLTVSNMSPEDSSIYLCSVETRGANVLTFGAGSRLTVL.

This chain links TRBV2 with TRBJ2-1, with D hard to call. The CDR3 has 10 amino acids. Trimming removed 3 bases from V and 9 bases from J, with 3 bases in between. Looked up from germline, CDR1 is SNHLY and CDR2 is FYNNEI. The CDR3 coding sequence is TGTGCCAGCAGTGATCGTGAGCAGTTCTTC. It specifies CASSDREQFF.

This sequence joins TRBV5-6 and TRBJ2-3, with D perhaps matching TRBD1 (6 bases). The CDR3 loop spans 15 amino acids. V was shortened by 4 bases and J by 3 bases, with 15 bases between the two germline ends. CDR1 is SGHDT and CDR2 is YYEEEE in the germline V gene. The CDR3 nucleotides are TGTGCCAGCAGCCAGGGGCCCGCCGGGACAGATACGCAGTATTTT. It translates to CASSQGPAGTDTQYF.

The rearrangement joins TRBV7-3 to TRBJ2-5; 9 positions match TRBD2. V lost 6 bases to trimming and J lost 2 bases; unmatched junction nucleotides: 7. This CDR3 comprises 15 residues. Looked up from germline, CDR1 is SGHTA and CDR2 is FQGTGA. The CDR3 DNA reads as TGTGCCAGCAGTCCTAGCGGGGTGTCTCAAGAGACCCAGTACTTC. Amino acid sequence: CASSPSGVSQETQYF.

This chain links TRBV9 with TRBJ2-1; tentatively, D is TRBD1 (5 bases). The germline V and J ends were trimmed by 0 bases and 5 bases, with 6 bases remaining between them. This CDR3 is built from 13 residues. Germline V gene data show CDR1 as SGDLS and CDR2 as YYNGEE. The CDR3 sequence is CASSVAGNNEQFF. In DNA form, the CDR3 reads TGTGCCAGCAGCGTAGCAGGGAACAATGAGCAGTTCTTC.

As regards this clone: Germline and junction disagree at one end, which may indicate a read error. V usage is TRBV28 and J usage is TRBJ1-4, with 7 bases identical to TRBD1. Germline values: CDR1 MDHEN, CDR2 SYDVKM. This CDR3 has 14 residues. The CDR3 DNA sequence: TGTGCCAGCACTTTACAGGGGCCTATGAGGGTGCTGTTTTTT. Its protein is CASTLQGPMRVLFF.